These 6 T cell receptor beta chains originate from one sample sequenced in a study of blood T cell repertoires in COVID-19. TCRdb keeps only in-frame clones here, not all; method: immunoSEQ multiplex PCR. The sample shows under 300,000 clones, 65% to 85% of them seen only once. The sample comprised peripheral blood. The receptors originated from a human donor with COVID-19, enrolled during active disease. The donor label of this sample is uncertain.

The CDR3 DNA reads TGTGCCAGCAGCTTAACGGGGTTGGAGGGCACTGAAGCTTTCTTT. Amino acid sequence: CASSLTGLEGTEAFF. The J gene is TRBJ1-1, the V gene TRBV7-3; no firm D call. Trimming stripped 0 bases from V and 4 bases from J, with 12 bases between. CDR3 size: 15 residues. Germline-derived CDR1 and CDR2 are SGHTA and FQGTGA.

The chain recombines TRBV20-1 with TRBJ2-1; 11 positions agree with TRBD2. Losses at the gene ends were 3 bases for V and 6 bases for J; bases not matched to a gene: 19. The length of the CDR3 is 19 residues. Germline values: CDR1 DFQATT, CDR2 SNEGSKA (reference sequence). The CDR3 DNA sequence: TGCAGTGCTAGTTCTTATAAGTTAACGGCTAGCGGGAGGAGCAATGAGCAGTTCTTC. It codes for CSASSYKLTASGRSNEQFF.

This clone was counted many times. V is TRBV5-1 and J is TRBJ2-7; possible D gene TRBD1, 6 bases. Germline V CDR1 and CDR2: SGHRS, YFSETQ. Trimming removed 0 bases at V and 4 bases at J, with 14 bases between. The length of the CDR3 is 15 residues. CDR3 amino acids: CASSLGAGAGYEQYF. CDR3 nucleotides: TGCGCCAGCAGCTTGGGGGCAGGGGCAGGTTACGAGCAGTACTTC.

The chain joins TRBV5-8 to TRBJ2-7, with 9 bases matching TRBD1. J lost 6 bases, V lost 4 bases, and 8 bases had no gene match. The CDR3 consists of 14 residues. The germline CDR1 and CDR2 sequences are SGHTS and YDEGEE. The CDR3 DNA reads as TGTGCCAGCAGCCCCTGGACAGGGGCCGGCGAGCAGTACTTC. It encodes CASSPWTGAGEQYF.

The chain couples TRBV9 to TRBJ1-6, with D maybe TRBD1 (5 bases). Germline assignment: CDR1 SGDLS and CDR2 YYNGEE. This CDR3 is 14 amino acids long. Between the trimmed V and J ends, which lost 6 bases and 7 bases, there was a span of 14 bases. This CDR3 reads CASTPGQFNSPLHF. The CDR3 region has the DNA TGTGCCAGCACCCCAGGGCAGTTCAATTCACCCCTCCACTTT.

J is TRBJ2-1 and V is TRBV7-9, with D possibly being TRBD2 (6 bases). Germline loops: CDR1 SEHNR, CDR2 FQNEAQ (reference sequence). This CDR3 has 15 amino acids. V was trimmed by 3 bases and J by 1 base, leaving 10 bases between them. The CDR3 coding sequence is TGTGCCAGCAGCTTCGATCGGGGGTCCTACAATGAGCAGTTCTTC. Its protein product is CASSFDRGSYNEQFF.